The 11 T cell receptor beta chains below all came from one sample that was sequenced in a study of T cell repertoires in cytomegalovirus infection. These receptors' targets are unknown. From the reads, TCRdb called clonotypes with MiXCR, one entry per CDR3 protein. The table records approximately 390,000 distinct CDR3 sequences, about 32% of them present only once. Sample: cultured PBMCs, taken from culture after CMV antigen stimulation. The receptors derive from a human donor in good health (CMV status not recorded). Some clones in this sample may be carry-over from other donors' samples.

This clonotype was seen ten or more times. V gene TRBV7-2 combines with J gene TRBJ1-2; D possibly corresponds to TRBD1 (5 bases). V lost 5 bases to trimming and J lost 4 bases, with 20 bases between them. The CDR3 extends over 16 amino acids. Germline CDR1 SGHTA, CDR2 FQGNSA. The CDR3 DNA is TGTGCCAGCAGCCATGCTGGGGGAGAATTCATCTATGGCTACACCTTC. Its protein is CASSHAGGEFIYGYTF.

This sequence joins TRBV6-2 or TRBV6-3 and TRBJ2-1, with 9 bases aligning to TRBD1. Germline V gene data show CDR1 as MNHEY and CDR2 as SVGEGT. The V gene end was trimmed by 2 bases and the J gene end by 10 bases; junction bases not matched to a gene: 9. This CDR3 contains 15 residues. CDR3 region: CASSYAPGTGKEQFF. The CDR3, as DNA: TGTGCCAGCAGTTACGCCCCGGGGACAGGGAAAGAGCAGTTCTTC.

The sample holds a few counts of this clonotype. The chain carries TRBV5-4 and TRBJ2-7; D perhaps matches TRBD2 (6 bases). CDR1 is SGHNT and CDR2 is YYREEE in the germline V gene (reference sequence). This CDR3 comprises 15 residues. V was trimmed by 3 bases and J by 0 bases, leaving 13 bases between them. The CDR3 bases are TGTGCCAGCAGCTCGCCAGGCGGGACCTCCTACGAGCAGTACTTC. Protein product: CASSSPGGTSYEQYF.

The chain couples TRBV19 to TRBJ2-4, with 9 bases lining up with TRBD1. Germline CDR1 is LNHDA and CDR2 is SQIVND (reference sequence). J gave up 0 bases and V 5 bases, and 2 bases lay outside the gene matches. CDR3 length equals 15 residues. CDR3 bases: TGTGCCAGTAGTGGGACAGGGTCAGCCAAAAACATTCAGTACTTC. Residues: CASSGTGSAKNIQYF.

This clonotype was seen a few times. The gene calls are TRBV7-2 and TRBJ2-2, with D perhaps TRBD2 (6 bases). Germline V gene sequence: CDR1 SGHTA, CDR2 FQGNSA. Trimming took off 1 base at V and 5 bases at J, with 11 bases between the two ends. This CDR3 comprises 15 residues. The CDR3 spells CASSLEAGSTGELFF. The CDR3 bases are TGTGCCAGCAGCTTAGAGGCGGGGTCGACCGGGGAGCTGTTTTTT.

The chain has TRBV20-1 and TRBJ2-4; a weak D match, TRBD2 (5 bases). CDR1 is DFQATT, CDR2 SNEGSKA, per germline (reference sequence). V shed 1 base and J shed 0 bases, with 16 bases lying between them. The length of the CDR3 is 17 residues. The CDR3 DNA is TGCAGTGCTAGAGTGGGAACCCCGGGATTAGCCAAAAACATTCAGTACTTC. It yields the protein CSARVGTPGLAKNIQYF.

This clonotype was counted a single time. The rearrangement uses TRBV2 and TRBJ2-1, with TRBD2 matching over 14 bases. The CDR3 spans 17 residues. In germline, CDR1 is SNHLY, CDR2 FYNNEI. The V gene end was trimmed by 1 base and the J gene end by 8 bases; junction bases not matched to a gene: 7. The CDR3 nucleotides are TGTGCCAGCAGTGAAGGCCTGGGACTAGCGGGAGTCCATGAGCAGTTCTTC. This sequence encodes CASSEGLGLAGVHEQFF.

This rearrangement joins TRBV7-8 to TRBJ2-1; 8 bases line up with TRBD1. The V gene end was trimmed by 4 bases and the J gene end by 7 bases; junction bases not matched to a gene: 9. The V gene's germline CDR1 is SGHVS and CDR2 FQNEAQ. The CDR3 runs 15 residues. The CDR3 DNA is TGTGCCAGCAGCTCAGGGGCAGGGGGCGTTAATGAGCAGTTCTTC. Its translation is CASSSGAGGVNEQFF.

The CDR3 loop is CASSTHIDTQYF. CDR3 bases: TGTGCCAGCAGTACCCACATAGATACGCAGTATTTT. V usage is TRBV7-2 and J usage is TRBJ2-3; D is undetermined. Germline CDR1 and CDR2: SGHTA and FQGNSA. The CDR3 length is 12 residues. With 6 bases removed from V and 5 bases from J, the gap between germline ends came to 9 bases.

A single count supports this clonotype. The chain uses TRBV7-9 and TRBJ2-7; 9 positions agree with TRBD2. Germline V CDR1 and CDR2: SEHNR, FQNEAQ (reference sequence). The CDR3 loop spans 15 amino acids. Trimming at V came to 5 bases and at J to 5 bases, leaving 10 bases not matched to a gene. The CDR3 DNA reads as TGTGCCAGCAGCCCAGTCACGCGGGAGGGCCACGAGCAGTACTTC. Residues: CASSPVTREGHEQYF.

The chain joins TRBV6-1 to TRBJ1-2; D perhaps matches TRBD1 (5 bases). The CDR3 has 14 residues. CDR1 is MNHNS, CDR2 SASEGT, per germline. V lost 8 bases to trimming and J lost 7 bases, with 20 bases between them. The CDR3 bases are TGTGCCAGCCCAACTGGGGACCCAGATCGTGGCTACACCTTC. This translates into CASPTGDPDRGYTF.